This passage covers 18 T cell receptor beta chains from one sample sequenced in a study of beta chain features in type 1 diabetes. The study reverse transcribed the entire isolated RNA, so it sequenced expressed TCRB transcripts. The table came from immunoSEQ multiplex PCR; TCRdb's copy has only in-frame clones and leaves some out. This table has 600,000 to 750,000 clones, roughly 12% appearing once. Study-wide findings and caveats: Among all four CD4+ subsets, Type 1 diabetes patients had TCRB CDR3s that were moderately but significantly shorter.

What these receptors recognize is not known. The sequencing sample was made of naive CD4+ T cells from blood. The origin of the receptors is a man under 40 with type 1 diabetes.

J is TRBJ2-3 and V is TRBV29-1; D gene unclear. The CDR3 extends over 12 amino acids. Deletions cut 5 bases from V and 5 bases from J, with 11 bases between. Germline CDR1 and CDR2: SQVTM and ANQGSEA. CDR3 residues: CSVYRTGDTQYF. For the CDR3, the DNA is TGCAGCGTTTACCGGACGGGAGATACGCAGTATTTT.

The chain is built from TRBV4-3 and TRBJ2-3; weak D call: TRBD1 (7 bases). V was clipped by 4 bases and J by 1 base, with 12 bases between them. Germline values: CDR1 LGHNA, CDR2 YSLEER. The CDR3 covers 15 residues. The CDR3 DNA follows: TGCGCCAGCAGCCTATCCAGGGGGGGCACAGATACGCAGTATTTT. This codes for CASSLSRGGTDTQYF.

This clone showed up just a few times. The genes are TRBV7-2 and TRBJ1-2; TRBD1 is a possible D gene (6 bases). V was shortened by 4 bases and J by 8 bases, with 20 bases between the two germline ends. The CDR3 has 15 residues. Germline CDR1 reads SGHTA; CDR2 reads FQGNSA. Here the CDR3 reads CASSSEGVMSGGYTF. The CDR3 DNA is TGTGCCAGCAGCTCGGAGGGGGTCATGTCTGGAGGCTACACCTTC.

This clone was seen a handful of times. The chain recombines TRBV5-6 with TRBJ2-7; TRBD1 is a possible D gene (5 bases). V dropped 3 bases and J dropped 6 bases, with 13 bases sitting between them. This CDR3 contains 13 residues. Germline values: CDR1 SGHDT, CDR2 YYEEEE. The DNA for the CDR3 is TGTGCCAGCAGCTGGGGCCAGGGTGGCGAGCAGTACTTC. The encoded protein is CASSWGQGGEQYF.

This clone was seen a handful of times. The rearrangement joins TRBV7-2 to TRBJ2-7; possibly TRBD2 for D (6 bases). Trimming removed 5 bases from V and 0 bases from J, with 14 bases in between. CDR3 length: 15 amino acids. Germline V lookup: CDR1 SGHTA, CDR2 FQGNSA. CDR3 in DNA: TGTGCCAGCAGCCTCCGGGACGGGAGCTCCTACGAGCAGTACTTC. The encoded protein is CASSLRDGSSYEQYF.

The sample holds a few counts of this clone. The chain has TRBV19 and TRBJ2-7; D is unresolved. Germline V CDR1 and CDR2: LNHDA, SQIVND (reference sequence). CDR3 size: 14 residues. V was clipped by 5 bases and J by 1 base, with 12 bases between them. CDR3 bases: TGTGCCAGTAGTTCCCAGACGGCTTCCTACGAGCAGTACTTC. It yields the protein CASSSQTASYEQYF.

The rearrangement joins TRBV7-9 to TRBJ1-2; 8 positions match TRBD1. CDR3 length: 13 amino acids. Trimming cost V 5 bases and J 4 bases; bases outside gene matches: 3. Germline values: CDR1 SEHNR, CDR2 FQNEAQ (reference sequence). CDR3 sequence (DNA): TGTGCCAGCAGCCCAGGGGGCGTCTATGGCTACACCTTC. Its translation: CASSPGGVYGYTF. The whole variable domain, filled in from reference TRBV7-9 and TRBJ1-2, reads DTGVSQNPRHKITKRGQNVTFRCDPISEHNRLYWYRQTLGQGPEFLTYFQNEAQLEKSRLLSDRFSAERPKGSFSTLEIQRTEQGDSAMYLCASSPGGVYGYTFGSGTRLTVV.

This clone was observed a few times. In DNA form, the CDR3 reads TGTGCCAGCAGTACGAGTGGCAGACATTCTGGAAACACCATATATTTT. Its translation: CASSTSGRHSGNTIYF. The V call is TRBV9, the J call TRBJ1-3; no clear D. The CDR3 consists of 16 residues. The V gene lost 5 bases and the J gene lost 1 base, with 16 bases spanning the gap. Germline V lookup: CDR1 SGDLS, CDR2 YYNGEE.

This clone was seen a few times. The CDR3 is CASSLNGGPRAFF. The CDR3 DNA follows: TGCGCCAGCAGCTTGAATGGTGGCCCGCGCGCTTTCTTT. The chain uses TRBV5-1 and TRBJ1-1, with no clear D. CDR1 and CDR2 from the germline V gene are SGHRS and YFSETQ. The V gene lost 1 base and the J gene lost 11 bases, with 15 bases spanning the gap. This CDR3 has 13 residues.

This clone was seen a few times. J is TRBJ2-7 and V is TRBV30; no clear D. Germline assignment: CDR1 GTSNPN and CDR2 SVGIG (reference sequence). The CDR3 has 11 amino acids. With 0 bases removed from V and 5 bases from J, the gap between germline ends came to 5 bases. The CDR3 region is CAWSVEDEQYF. For the CDR3, the DNA is TGTGCCTGGAGTGTCGAGGACGAGCAGTACTTC.

Only a few counts were recorded for this clone. The J gene is TRBJ1-4, the V gene TRBV30; D call uncertain. The CDR3 contains 13 residues. Germline values: CDR1 GTSNPN, CDR2 SVGIG (reference sequence). The germline V and J ends were trimmed by 2 bases and 10 bases, with 14 bases remaining between them. DNA for the CDR3: TGTGCCTGGAGTAGGGATTTTTGGGGAAAACTGTTTTTT. It encodes CAWSRDFWGKLFF.

This clone was seen a handful of times. J is TRBJ2-1 and V is TRBV7-9; D could derive from TRBD1 or TRBD2 (5 bases each). The CDR3 spans 16 residues. Germline CDR1 reads SEHNR; CDR2 reads FQNEAQ (reference sequence). V dropped 0 bases and J dropped 8 bases, with 17 bases sitting between them. The CDR3 spells CASSLAGALGADEQFF. DNA of the CDR3: TGTGCCAGCAGCTTAGCCGGGGCCCTAGGTGCTGATGAGCAGTTCTTC.

V gene TRBV15 combines with J gene TRBJ2-5; D is unresolved. From germline, CDR1 is LNHNV and CDR2 YYDKDF (reference sequence). V lost 0 bases and J lost 5, with 4 bases in between. The CDR3 totals 12 residues. The CDR3 reads CATSRDSETQYF. CDR3 nucleotide sequence: TGTGCCACCAGCAGAGATAGCGAGACCCAGTACTTC.

V and J are TRBV2 and TRBJ1-3, with D possibly matching TRBD1 (5 bases). CDR1 SNHLY and CDR2 FYNNEI come from the germline V gene. Trimming cost V 6 bases and J 0 bases, with 9 bases left between them. The CDR3 extends over 14 amino acids. The CDR3 is CASRRGVSGNTIYF. CDR3 coding DNA: TGTGCCAGCAGGAGGGGCGTCTCTGGAAACACCATATATTTT.

The chain joins TRBV2 to TRBJ2-7; D is perhaps TRBD1 (6 bases). Trimming cost V 6 bases and J 2 bases, with 8 bases left between them. CDR3 length: 12 amino acids. Germline V CDR1 and CDR2: SNHLY, FYNNEI. The CDR3 DNA follows: TGTGCCAGCAGGAGGACAGCCTACGAGCAGTACTTC. It codes for CASRRTAYEQYF.

This clone occurred a few times. This chain joins TRBV15 and TRBJ1-4, with a weak D call TRBD1 (5 bases). This CDR3 is 15 amino acids long. In germline, CDR1 is LNHNV, CDR2 YYDKDF (reference sequence). V lost 0 bases to trimming and J lost 6 bases, with 11 bases between them. CDR3 sequence (DNA): TGTGCCACCAGCAGAGACGGCAGGGTGGATGAAAAACTGTTTTTT. Residues: CATSRDGRVDEKLFF. The complete variable domain, with remaining parts taken from reference TRBV15 and TRBJ1-4, reads DAMVIQNPRYQVTQFGKPVTLSCSQTLNHNVMYWYQQKSSQAPKLLFHYYDKDFNNEADTPDNFQSRRPNTSFCFLDIRSPGLGDTAMYLCATSRDGRVDEKLFFGSGTQLSVL.

This clone was detected a few times. The chain is built from TRBV6-5 and TRBJ2-1, with a tentative D call TRBD2 (6 bases). The germline V gene encodes CDR1 MNHEY and CDR2 SVGAGI. The ends were cut back, 5 bases at V and 8 bases at J, with 10 bases in the middle. The CDR3 loop spans 12 amino acids. CDR3 protein: CASSDWEDEQFF. DNA for the CDR3: TGTGCCAGCAGTGACTGGGAGGATGAGCAGTTCTTC.

CDR3 bases: TGTGCCAGCTCACCGGCCTCAACTAATGAAAAACTGTTTTTT. Its protein is CASSPASTNEKLFF. The chain employs TRBV18 and TRBJ1-4, with no clear D. CDR1 is KGHSH and CDR2 is LQKENI in the germline V gene. The CDR3 length is 14 residues. V dropped 3 bases and J dropped 0 bases, with 5 bases sitting between them.